The present entry profiles one T cell receptor beta chain with its context. Trimming pared 5 bases from V and 5 bases from J, leaving 16 bases between. The CDR3 totals 14 residues. Germline CDR1 reads MNHEY; CDR2 reads SVGAGI. This entry is derived from a study of radiation and T cells in renal cell carcinoma. The table came from immunoSEQ multiplex PCR; TCRdb's copy has only in-frame clones and leaves some out. This sample yields 40,000 to 50,000 clones, of which 70% to 85% are seen a single time; less than 35% belongs to the top ten. As for time point: blood 4 weeks post-SBRT, at nephrectomy. The treatment was: 15 Gy SBRT to primary tumor, nephrectomy 4 weeks later.

The TCR originated in a woman aged 70-85 years with renal cell carcinoma. The chain joins TRBV6-5 to TRBJ2-7; D possibly corresponds to TRBD2 (6 bases). The material sequenced was blood, taken from a patient whose treatment included radiotherapy and nephrectomy. Written as DNA, the CDR3 is TGTGCCAGCAGTCCGACCCAGGGAGGCCACGAGCAGTACTTC. Its translation is CASSPTQGGHEQYF.